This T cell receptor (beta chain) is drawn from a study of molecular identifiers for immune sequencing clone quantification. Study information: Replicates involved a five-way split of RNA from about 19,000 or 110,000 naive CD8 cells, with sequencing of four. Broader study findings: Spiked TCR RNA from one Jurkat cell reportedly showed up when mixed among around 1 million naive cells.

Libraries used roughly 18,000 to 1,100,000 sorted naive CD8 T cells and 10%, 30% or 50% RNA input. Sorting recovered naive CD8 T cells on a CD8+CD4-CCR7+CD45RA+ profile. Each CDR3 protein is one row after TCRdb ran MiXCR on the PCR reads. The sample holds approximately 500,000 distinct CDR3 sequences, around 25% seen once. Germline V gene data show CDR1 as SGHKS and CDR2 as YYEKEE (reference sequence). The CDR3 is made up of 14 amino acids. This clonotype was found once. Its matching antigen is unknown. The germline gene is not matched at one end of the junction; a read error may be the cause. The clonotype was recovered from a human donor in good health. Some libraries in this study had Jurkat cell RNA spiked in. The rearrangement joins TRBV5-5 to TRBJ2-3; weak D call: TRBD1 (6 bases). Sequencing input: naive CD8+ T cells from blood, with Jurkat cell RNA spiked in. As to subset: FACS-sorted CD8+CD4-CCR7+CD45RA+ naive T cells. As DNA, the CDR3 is TGTGCCAGCAGCTTGGCAGGGGCGATAGATGCGCAGTATTTT. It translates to CASSLAGAIDAQYF.